This section outlines one TCR beta chain sequence together with its context. From germline, CDR1 is LNHDA and CDR2 SQIVND (reference sequence). The CDR3 has 9 amino acids. Data came from immunoSEQ multiplex PCR; TCRdb stores just in-frame clones and leaves some out. This sample carries under 100,000 clones, roughly 90% of them seen once, and the ten largest clones take approximately 3.1%. The data were obtained in a study of blood T cell repertoires in COVID-19. The gene calls are TRBV19 and TRBJ2-1, with unresolved D. Sequencing input: peripheral blood. The receptor comes from a woman aged 70-85 years with acute or convalescent COVID-19. CDR3 coding DNA: TGTGGGAGCCACAATGAGCAGTTCTTC. As protein: CGSHNEQFF.